This T cell receptor beta chain was documented in a study of blood T cell repertoires in COVID-19. Study-wide context: Specimens from acute and convalescent COVID-19 originated in the United States, Italy and Spain. PBMCs, B-cell-depleted T cells, or T cells were the source of the cDNA or gDNA that made up the material.

Germline CDR1 and CDR2: SQVTM and ANQGSEA. The ends were cut back, 8 bases at V and 0 bases at J, with 19 bases in the middle. This CDR3 is 15 amino acids long. Produced via immunoSEQ multiplex PCR; TCRdb's table is partial and in-frame only. Of 200,000 to 250,000 clones listed, about 80% were seen once; the top ten hold 1.9%. The material sequenced was peripheral blood. The gene calls are TRBV29-1 and TRBJ1-1; a possible D gene is TRBD1 (6 bases). The TCR sequence derives from a woman older than 75 with acute or convalescent COVID-19. CDR3 sequence (DNA): TGCAGCATTCAGGGGCGTGGAGGCATGAACACTGAAGCTTTCTTT. It translates to CSIQGRGGMNTEAFF.